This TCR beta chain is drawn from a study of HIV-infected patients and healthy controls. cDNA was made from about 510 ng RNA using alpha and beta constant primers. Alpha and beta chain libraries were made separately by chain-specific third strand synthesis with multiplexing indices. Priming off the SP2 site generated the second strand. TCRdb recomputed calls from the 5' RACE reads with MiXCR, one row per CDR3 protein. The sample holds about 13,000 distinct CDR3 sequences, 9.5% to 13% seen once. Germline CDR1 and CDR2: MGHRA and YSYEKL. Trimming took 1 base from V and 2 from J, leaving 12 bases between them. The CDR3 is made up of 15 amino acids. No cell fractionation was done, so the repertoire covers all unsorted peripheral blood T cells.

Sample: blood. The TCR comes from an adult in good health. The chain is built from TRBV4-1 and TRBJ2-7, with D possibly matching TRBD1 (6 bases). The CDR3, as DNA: TGCGCCAGCAGCCAAGGGGGGCTGGGGACCTACGAGCAGTACTTC. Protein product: CASSQGGLGTYEQYF.